This TCR beta chain emerged from a study of cytomegalovirus exposure and HLA in healthy donors. Study conclusions and caveats: Some V segments could not be told apart, so they were left out, TRBV6-2 and TRBV6-3 among them.

Turning to this clone: Its antigen is not known.

This PCR relied on a set of 60 Vbeta primers and 13 Jbeta primers. Libraries were prepared by immunoSEQ multiplex PCR; TCRdb keeps only in-frame clonotypes and omits some of them. The data include approximately 150,000 clones; the top ten clones carry under 2%. With V trimmed by 6 bases and J by 2 bases, 3 bases remained unmatched. CDR1 and CDR2 from the germline V gene are SEHNR and FQNEAQ (reference sequence). This CDR3 has 13 amino acids. The rearrangement links TRBV7-9 to TRBJ1-2; 7 bases are a match to TRBD1. The sequence was obtained from a woman between 45 and 65 years old in good health and CMV-seronegative. The sequenced material came from PBMCs. The CDR3 bases are TGTGCCAGCAGGCGGGGACAGAACTATGGCTACACCTTC. This sequence encodes CASRRGQNYGYTF.